This TCR beta chain was identified in a study of blood T cell repertoires in COVID-19. Study-level information: The United States, Italy and Spain supplied acute and convalescent COVID-19 samples.

The ends lost 3 bases at V and 4 bases at J; junction bases unmatched: 9. Germline V gene sequence: CDR1 KGHSH, CDR2 LQKENI. CDR3 length: 16 amino acids. In the authors' workflow: Nucleated cell number was recorded as an estimate derived from reference gene primer amplification. Clones were read by immunoSEQ multiplex PCR, and TCRdb kept only the in-frame ones, dropping some. That table furnishes V, J and clone size, whereas the DNA furnished D and trimming. The data contain about 53,000 clones, roughly four fifths of them seen just once; the ten biggest clones take up roughly 2.5%. The sequenced material came from peripheral blood. The clonotype was recovered from a woman aged 55-70 years with acute or convalescent COVID-19. The rearrangement uses TRBV18 and TRBJ1-1, with 9 bases aligning to TRBD1. In DNA, the CDR3 is TGTGCCAGCTCACCCCAACAGGGGGCCAGTAGCACTGAAGCTTTCTTT. Translated: CASSPQQGASSTEAFF.